A single sample gave rise to the 25 T cell receptor beta chains below, sequenced in a study of T cells in Graves' hyperthyroidism and ophthalmopathy. Researchers took RNA transcripts and amplified the TCR beta CDR3 regions from them. The primer set for the first-round RT-PCR of the TCR CDR3 was HTBI. MiXCR, applied by TCRdb to the multiplex PCR reads, yields one record per CDR3 protein. This sample carries around 350,000 distinct CDR3 sequences, approximately 14% of them seen once, and the ten largest clones take about 18%. The sequenced sample was blood. All receptors derive from a woman under 40 with Graves' ophthalmopathy.

This clonotype was detected many times. The chain couples TRBV30 to TRBJ2-7; 8 positions match TRBD1. Germline CDR1 is GTSNPN and CDR2 is SVGIG (reference sequence). With 1 base clipped from V and 1 base from J, the junction kept 0 bases outside the gene matches. CDR3 size: 13 residues. CDR3 DNA sequence: TGTGCCTGGAGTGGGGACAGGTCCTACGAGCAGTACTTC. This translates into CAWSGDRSYEQYF.

At least ten counts were recorded for this clonotype. The chain recombines TRBV11-3 with TRBJ2-2; perhaps TRBD1 as D (5 bases). Germline lookup yields CDR1 SGHNT and CDR2 YENEEA. This CDR3 region has 14 residues. V gave up 3 bases and J gave up 5 bases, with 10 bases separating them. CDR3 nucleotide sequence: TGTGCCAGCAGCTTTTCAGGGCGGACCGGGGAGCTGTTTTTT. Protein product: CASSFSGRTGELFF.

The V and J genes are TRBV20-1 and TRBJ2-5, with TRBD1 matching 7 bases. Trimming took 3 bases from V and 9 from J; bases not matched to a gene: 13. Per the germline V gene, CDR1 is DFQATT and CDR2 is SNEGSKA (reference sequence). The CDR3 loop spans 14 amino acids. CDR3 nucleotide sequence: TGCAGTGCTAGGGTGGGAAGGGGGCCTCGTCCCCAGTACTTC. As protein: CSARVGRGPRPQYF.

This clonotype was counted ten times or more. It is unclear where the CDR3 begins or ends on the DNA, so no DNA is shown, and the CDR3 is as TCRdb lists it. The chain combines TRBV18 with TRBJ2-5; the D segment call TRBD1 is taken from the table without a DNA check. The CDR3 comprises 15 residues, both ends counted. CDR1 and CDR2 from the germline V gene are KGHSH and LQKENI. The chain's CDR3 is CASSPASGRGETQYF.

This clonotype was seen at least ten times. V gene TRBV28 combines with J gene TRBJ2-2, with no clear D. Trimming left V 1 base short and J 3 bases short, with 12 bases between. Per germline, CDR1 MDHEN and CDR2 SYDVKM. The CDR3 covers 16 residues. CDR3 sequence: CASSLLESRYTGELFF. The CDR3 coding sequence is TGTGCCAGCAGTTTATTAGAGTCCCGATACACCGGGGAGCTGTTTTTT.

This clonotype was counted many times. This sequence joins TRBV11-2 and TRBJ2-2; D is possibly TRBD2 (6 bases). The CDR3 length is 18 residues. Deletions cut 5 bases from V and 0 bases from J, with 19 bases between. Germline values: CDR1 SGHAT, CDR2 FQNNGV. CDR3 bases: TGTGCCAGCAGCATTCGTTCCATAGCGGTCGCGAACACCGGGGAGCTGTTTTTT. Translated: CASSIRSIAVANTGELFF. Based on the CDR3 plus reference TRBV11-2 and TRBJ2-2, the full variable domain is EAGVAQSPRYKIIEKRQSVAFWCNPISGHATLYWYQQILGQGPKLLIQFQNNGVVDDSQLPKDRFSAERLKGVDSTLKIQPAKLEDSAVYLCASSIRSIAVANTGELFFGEGSRLTVL.

This rearrangement joins TRBV11-2 to TRBJ2-7; D might be TRBD2 (7 bases). Trimming stripped 5 bases from V and 6 bases from J, with 23 bases between. Germline assignment: CDR1 SGHAT and CDR2 FQNNGV. The CDR3 has 16 residues. For the CDR3, the DNA is TGTGCCAGCAGCCCCGTTAGGGGGGGGGATGTGGGCGAGCAGTACTTC. This codes for CASSPVRGGDVGEQYF. Full variable domain (missing parts from reference TRBV11-2 and TRBJ2-7): EAGVAQSPRYKIIEKRQSVAFWCNPISGHATLYWYQQILGQGPKLLIQFQNNGVVDDSQLPKDRFSAERLKGVDSTLKIQPAKLEDSAVYLCASSPVRGGDVGEQYFGPGTRLTVT.

This clonotype has more than one count but fewer than ten. This sequence joins TRBV11-2 and TRBJ2-7; 7 bases are a match to TRBD1. Germline V gene sequence: CDR1 SGHAT, CDR2 FQNNGV. V dropped 5 bases and J dropped 2; count of bases not matched to a gene: 9. The CDR3 consists of 15 residues. CDR3 sequence: CASSTAGTAPYEQYF. The CDR3 nucleotides read TGTGCCAGCAGCACAGCCGGGACAGCACCCTACGAGCAGTACTTC.

This clonotype was recorded at least ten times. The CDR3 spells CATSESSWTSGGANEQFF. The CDR3 bases are TGTGCCACCAGTGAGAGCTCCTGGACTAGCGGGGGGGCCAATGAGCAGTTCTTC. V gene TRBV24-1 combines with J gene TRBJ2-1; TRBD2 matches 15 bases. CDR3 length: 18 amino acids. Germline V lookup: CDR1 KGHDR, CDR2 SFDVKD. V trimming: 4 bases; J trimming: 6 bases; junction bases outside the gene matches: 9.

This clonotype was counted a few times. The rearrangement joins TRBV5-5 to TRBJ2-1, with 13 bases that match TRBD2. The CDR3 covers 18 residues. The J segment lost 2 bases and the V segment lost 0 bases, leaving 5 bases of the junction unmatched. Germline values: CDR1 SGHKS, CDR2 YYEKEE (reference sequence). This chain's CDR3 is CASSLVPGLAGTYNEQFF. CDR3 DNA sequence: TGTGCCAGCAGCTTGGTACCGGGACTAGCGGGGACCTACAATGAGCAGTTCTTC. Full variable domain (missing parts from reference TRBV5-5 and TRBJ2-1): DAGVTQSPTHLIKTRGQQVTLRCSPISGHKSVSWYQQVLGQGPQFIFQYYEKEERGRGNFPDRFSARQFPNYSSELNVNALLLGDSALYLCASSLVPGLAGTYNEQFFGPGTRLTVL.

Details on this clonotype: A much larger clone sits a single nucleotide away, making a read error possible. The chain joins TRBV7-3 to TRBJ2-3, with D possibly called TRBD1 or TRBD2 (5 bases each). Germline CDR1 reads SGHTA; CDR2 reads FQGTGA. The CDR3 is 17 amino acids. The CDR3: CASSWGPWAARGDTQSF. The CDR3 DNA is TGTGCCAGCAGCTGGGGACCATGGGCGGCCCGAGGGGATACGCAGTCTTTT.

The chain employs TRBV6-9 and TRBJ1-2; D may be TRBD1 (5 bases). Trimming removed 3 bases from V and 7 bases from J, with 15 bases in between. The CDR3 totals 14 residues. CDR1 MNHGY and CDR2 SVAAGI come from the germline V gene. This CDR3 reads CASSYPRGSGGYTF. The DNA of the CDR3 is TGTGCCAGCAGTTACCCCCGGGGCAGCGGTGGCTACACCTTC.

This clonotype was found many times. J is TRBJ2-1 and V is TRBV2; 8 bases match TRBD2. From germline, CDR1 is SNHLY and CDR2 FYNNEI. V was pared by 11 bases and J by 8 bases, with 14 bases of the junction left unmatched. The CDR3 has 14 amino acids. This CDR3 is CASLPGLDLHEQFF. The CDR3 DNA follows: TGTGCCTCCCTTCCGGGACTAGATTTGCATGAGCAGTTCTTC.

This clonotype turned up a few times. The J gene is TRBJ2-2, the V gene TRBV4-1; 7 bases align to TRBD1. In germline, CDR1 is MGHRA, CDR2 YSYEKL. This CDR3 has 14 residues. The V gene end was trimmed by 3 bases and the J gene end by 5 bases; junction bases not matched to a gene: 3. CDR3 in amino acids: CASSQGQRTGELFF. CDR3 nucleotide sequence: TGCGCCAGCAGCCAGGGACAGAGAACCGGGGAGCTGTTTTTT.

This clonotype was seen a few times. Possible read error: a much larger clone is one base away. The chain recombines TRBV12-3 or TRBV12-4 with TRBJ2-3; D might be TRBD2 (6 bases). This CDR3 has 15 residues. Trimming left V 8 bases short and J 2 bases short, with 17 bases between. CDR3 sequence reads: CASGDGGLHTDTQYF. CDR3 DNA sequence: TGTGCCAGCGGCGATGGGGGACTTCACACAGATACGCAGTATTTT.

This clonotype has ten or more counts. This chain connects TRBV15 to TRBJ2-5; perhaps TRBD2 as D (6 bases). The CDR3 runs 13 residues. With 3 bases removed from V and 2 bases from J, the gap between germline ends came to 7 bases. In germline, CDR1 is LNHNV, CDR2 YYDKDF (reference sequence). Here the CDR3 reads CATSRGLQETQYF. The DNA for the CDR3 is TGTGCCACCAGCAGGGGACTTCAAGAGACCCAGTACTTC.

The chain joins TRBV9 to TRBJ2-2, with D possibly being TRBD2 (5 bases). From germline, CDR1 is SGDLS and CDR2 YYNGEE. Trimming cost V 0 bases and J 1 base, with 13 bases left between them. The CDR3 extends over 17 amino acids. The CDR3 nucleotides are TGTGCCAGCAGCGTAGCGGGGAAACGTTTGAACACCGGGGAGCTGTTTTTT. Translating gives CASSVAGKRLNTGELFF. The entire variable domain, with the rest obtained from reference TRBV9 and TRBJ2-2, is as follows: DSGVTQTPKHLITATGQRVTLRCSPRSGDLSVYWYQQSLDQGLQFLIQYYNGEERAKGNILERFSAQQFPDLHSELNLSSLELGDSALYFCASSVAGKRLNTGELFFGEGSRLTVL.

The table lists this clonotype with a few counts. J is TRBJ1-2 and V is TRBV28; TRBD1 agrees at 8 bases. V lost 7 bases and J lost 4; bases outside the gene matches: 8. The germline CDR1 and CDR2 sequences are MDHEN and SYDVKM. This CDR3 is built from 14 residues. This CDR3 is CASIKTGTGYGYTF. The CDR3 bases are TGTGCCAGCATCAAAACCGGGACAGGCTATGGCTACACCTTC.

This chain connects TRBV20-1 to TRBJ1-1, with a possible D match to TRBD1 (5 bases). V was trimmed by 3 bases and J by 11 bases, leaving 19 bases between them. The CDR3 is 13 residues long. Germline CDR1 DFQATT, CDR2 SNEGSKA (reference sequence). The CDR3 loop reads CSASTSGQGGAFF. The DNA for the CDR3 is TGCAGTGCTAGCACCTCCGGACAAGGTGGTGCTTTCTTT.

Regarding this clonotype: This may stem from a read error, because a much larger clone lies one nucleotide away. This chain links TRBV6-1 with TRBJ2-7; TRBD2 matches at 9 bases. The germline gives CDR1 MNHNS, CDR2 SASEGT. Trimming cost V 7 bases and J 5 bases; bases outside gene matches: 9. The CDR3 totals 14 residues. The CDR3 region is CASKAGGKVNEQYF. The DNA for the CDR3 is TGTGCCAGCAAGGCGGGGGGGAAGGTGAACGAGCAGTACTTC.

On this clonotype itself: With a much larger clone just one base away, this may be a read error. This sequence joins TRBV18 and TRBJ2-5; D might be TRBD1 or TRBD2, each matching 5 bases. The CDR3 spans 16 residues. Per the germline V gene, CDR1 is KGHSH and CDR2 is LQKENI. Trimming left V 3 bases short and J 5 bases short, with 19 bases between. The CDR3 region has the DNA TGTGCCAGCTCACCCCCCCCCGGGGTAAAGGGGGAGACCCAGTACTTC. As protein: CASSPPPGVKGETQYF. The full variable domain, rest sourced from reference TRBV18 and TRBJ2-5, is NAGVMQNPRHLVRRRGQEARLRCSPMKGHSHVYWYRQLPEEGLKFMVYLQKENIIDESGMPKERFSAEFPKEGPSILRIQQVVRGDSAAYFCASSPPPGVKGETQYFGPGTRLLVL.

At least ten counts were recorded for this clonotype. J is TRBJ1-2 and V is TRBV28, with TRBD1 identical over 7 bases. V shed 3 bases and J 5 bases; nucleotides not matched to a gene: 6. Germline assignment: CDR1 MDHEN and CDR2 SYDVKM. CDR3 length equals 14 residues. In DNA form, the CDR3 reads TGTGCCAGCAGTTTGGGGGGACAGTGGTATGGCTACACCTTC. It specifies CASSLGGQWYGYTF.

The sample holds many counts of this clonotype. The CDR3 nucleotides read TGTGCCAGCAGCTTAATGGCAACCACAGATACGCAGTATTTT. Protein: CASSLMATTDTQYF. V is TRBV7-9 and J is TRBJ2-3; D is ambiguous. Germline lookup yields CDR1 SEHNR and CDR2 FQNEAQ (reference sequence). Deletions cut 2 bases from V and 2 bases from J, with 8 bases between. CDR3 length: 14 amino acids.

This clonotype was observed many times. A read error may explain this, as a much larger clone is one base away. The chain employs TRBV28 and TRBJ2-4; 9 nucleotides line up with TRBD2. Germline V gives CDR1 MDHEN, CDR2 SYDVKM. The CDR3 spans 23 residues. The V and J ends lost 4 bases and 1 base, in that order; junction bases with no gene match: 26. The CDR3 protein is CASSSYPDRDLRGGHGAKNIQYF. As DNA, the CDR3 is TGTGCCAGCAGTTCTTACCCGGACCGGGATTTGCGGGGGGGCCATGGGGCCAAAAACATTCAGTACTTC.

This chain connects TRBV7-9 to TRBJ1-1; D gene unclear. The CDR3 has 13 residues. CDR1 and CDR2 (germline): SEHNR, FQNEAQ (reference sequence). V lost 10 bases and J 5 bases, leaving 17 bases between the germline ends. In nucleotides, the CDR3 is TGTGCCATCTCAAAACCTCGGAGGACTGAAGCTTTCTTT. Translated: CAISKPRRTEAFF.